This T cell receptor (beta chain) originates from a study of shared clonotypes between healthy human individuals. Some clones are missing from TCRdb's copy, which holds only in-frame ones; the method was immunoSEQ multiplex PCR. The sample carries about 770,000 clones, roughly two thirds recorded once. Those who donated, Caucasian adults without exception, all lived in Nashville, Tennessee. As concerns this clone: The sample contains more than one DNA sequence encoding this CDR3.

The germline gives CDR1 KGHSH, CDR2 LQKENI. Trimming cost V 3 bases and J 4 bases, with 2 bases left between them. This CDR3 contains 11 residues. Sequences were obtained from memory CD4+ T cells sorted from blood. Subset meaning: CD45RA-negative fraction. The chain combines TRBV18 with TRBJ2-3; no clear D gene. This clonotype was obtained from a woman in her thirties in good health. CDR3 bases: TGTGCCAGCTCACCCGCAGATACGCAGTATTTT. It specifies CASSPADTQYF.